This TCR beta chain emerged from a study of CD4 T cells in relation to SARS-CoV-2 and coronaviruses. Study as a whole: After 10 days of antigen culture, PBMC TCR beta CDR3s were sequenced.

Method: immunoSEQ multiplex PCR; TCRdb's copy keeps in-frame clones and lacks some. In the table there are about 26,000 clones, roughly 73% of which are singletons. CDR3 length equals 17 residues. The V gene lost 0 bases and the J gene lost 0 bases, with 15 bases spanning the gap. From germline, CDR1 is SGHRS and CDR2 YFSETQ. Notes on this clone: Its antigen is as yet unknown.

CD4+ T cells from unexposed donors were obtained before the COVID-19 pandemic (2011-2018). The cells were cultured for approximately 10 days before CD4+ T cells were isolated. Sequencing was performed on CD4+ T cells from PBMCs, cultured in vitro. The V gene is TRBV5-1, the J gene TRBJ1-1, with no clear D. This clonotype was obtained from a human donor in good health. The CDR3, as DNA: TGCGCCAGCAGCTTGGCCCCAAATACGGTCATGAACACTGAAGCTTTCTTT. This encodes CASSLAPNTVMNTEAFF.